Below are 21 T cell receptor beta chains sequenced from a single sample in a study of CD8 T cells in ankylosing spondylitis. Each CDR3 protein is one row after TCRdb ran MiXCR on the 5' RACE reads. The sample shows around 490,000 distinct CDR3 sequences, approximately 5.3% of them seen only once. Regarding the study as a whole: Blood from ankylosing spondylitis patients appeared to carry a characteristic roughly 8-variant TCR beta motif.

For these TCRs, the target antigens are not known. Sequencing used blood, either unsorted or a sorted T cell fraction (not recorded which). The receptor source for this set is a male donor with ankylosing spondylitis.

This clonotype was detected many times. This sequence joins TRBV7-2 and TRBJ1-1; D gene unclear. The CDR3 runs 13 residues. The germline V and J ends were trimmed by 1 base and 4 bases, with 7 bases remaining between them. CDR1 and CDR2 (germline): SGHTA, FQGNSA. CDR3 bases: TGTGCCAGCAGCTTAGAGGAGGCCACTGAAGCTTTCTTT. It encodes CASSLEEATEAFF.

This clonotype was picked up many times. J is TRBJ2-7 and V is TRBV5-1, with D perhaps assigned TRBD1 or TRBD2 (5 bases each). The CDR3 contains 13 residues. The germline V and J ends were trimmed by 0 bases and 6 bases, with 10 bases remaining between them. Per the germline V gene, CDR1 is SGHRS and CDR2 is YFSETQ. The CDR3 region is CASSLGDVPEQYF. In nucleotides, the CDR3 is TGCGCCAGCAGCTTGGGGGACGTCCCCGAGCAGTACTTC.

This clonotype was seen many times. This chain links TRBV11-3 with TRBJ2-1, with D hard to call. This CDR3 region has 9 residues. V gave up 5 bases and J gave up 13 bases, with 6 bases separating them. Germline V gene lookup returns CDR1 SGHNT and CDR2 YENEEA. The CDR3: CASSPPQFF. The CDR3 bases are TGTGCCAGCAGCCCCCCCCAGTTCTTC. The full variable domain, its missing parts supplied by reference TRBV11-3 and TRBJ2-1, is EAGVVQSPRYKIIEKKQPVAFWCNPISGHNTLYWYLQNLGQGPELLIRYENEEAVDDSQLPKDRFSAERLKGVDSTLKIQPAELGDSAVYLCASSPPQFFGPGTRLTVL.

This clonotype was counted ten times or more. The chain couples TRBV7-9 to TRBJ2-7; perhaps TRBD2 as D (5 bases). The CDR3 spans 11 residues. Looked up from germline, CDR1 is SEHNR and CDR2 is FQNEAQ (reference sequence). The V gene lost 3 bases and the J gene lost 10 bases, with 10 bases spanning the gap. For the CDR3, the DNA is TGTGCCAGCAGCTTCGGGGTTAAACAGTACTTC. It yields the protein CASSFGVKQYF.

This CDR3 reads CSAFKRGGETQYF. CDR3 coding DNA: TGCAGTGCTTTCAAGCGGGGGGGAGAGACCCAGTACTTC. V gene TRBV20-1 combines with J gene TRBJ2-5, with 10 bases aligning to TRBD2. V shed 5 bases and J 4 bases; nucleotides not matched to a gene: 4. Germline V gene data show CDR1 as DFQATT and CDR2 as SNEGSKA (reference sequence). The length of the CDR3 is 13 residues.

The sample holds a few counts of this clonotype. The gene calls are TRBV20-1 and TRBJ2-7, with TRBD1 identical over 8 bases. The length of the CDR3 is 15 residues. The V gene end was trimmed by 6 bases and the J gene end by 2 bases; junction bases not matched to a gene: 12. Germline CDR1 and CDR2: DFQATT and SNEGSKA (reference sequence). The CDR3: CSAIKGQAAPYEQYF. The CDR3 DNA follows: TGCAGTGCCATTAAGGGACAGGCAGCACCCTACGAGCAGTACTTC.

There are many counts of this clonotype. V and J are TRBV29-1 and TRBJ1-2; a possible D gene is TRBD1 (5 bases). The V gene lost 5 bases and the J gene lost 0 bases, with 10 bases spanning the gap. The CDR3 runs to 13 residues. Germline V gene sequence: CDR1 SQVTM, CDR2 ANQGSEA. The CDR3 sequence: CSVLKTANYGYTF. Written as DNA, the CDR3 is TGCAGCGTTTTAAAGACAGCTAACTATGGCTACACCTTC.

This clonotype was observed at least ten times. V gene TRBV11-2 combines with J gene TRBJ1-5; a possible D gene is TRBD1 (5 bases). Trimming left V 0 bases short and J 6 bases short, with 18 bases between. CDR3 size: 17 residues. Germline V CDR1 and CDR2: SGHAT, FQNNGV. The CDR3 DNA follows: TGTGCCAGCAGCTTAGAACCCGGCAGGGCGGTTGGTCAGCCCCAGCATTTT. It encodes CASSLEPGRAVGQPQHF.

The CDR3 DNA is TGTGCCATCACTGGAGACACAGATACGCAGTATTTT. It specifies CAITGDTDTQYF. J is TRBJ2-3 and V is TRBV10-3, with D hard to call. The V and J ends lost 7 bases and 2 bases respectively, with 7 bases between them. CDR1 and CDR2 from the germline V gene are ENHRY and SYGVKD. CDR3 length equals 12 residues.

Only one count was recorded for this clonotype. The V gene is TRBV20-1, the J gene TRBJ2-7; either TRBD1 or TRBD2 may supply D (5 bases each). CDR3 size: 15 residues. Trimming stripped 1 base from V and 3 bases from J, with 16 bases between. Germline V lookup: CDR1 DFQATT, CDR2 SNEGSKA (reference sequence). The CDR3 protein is CSARAGTALGYEQYF. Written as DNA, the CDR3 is TGCAGTGCTAGAGCGGGGACCGCCCTGGGCTACGAGCAGTACTTC.

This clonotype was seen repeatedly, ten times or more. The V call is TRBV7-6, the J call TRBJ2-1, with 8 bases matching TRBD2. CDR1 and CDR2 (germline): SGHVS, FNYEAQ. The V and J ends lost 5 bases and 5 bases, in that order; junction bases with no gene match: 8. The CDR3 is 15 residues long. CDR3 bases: TGTGCCAGCAGCCCGGTAGTAGCGGGGCACAATGAGCAGTTCTTC. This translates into CASSPVVAGHNEQFF.

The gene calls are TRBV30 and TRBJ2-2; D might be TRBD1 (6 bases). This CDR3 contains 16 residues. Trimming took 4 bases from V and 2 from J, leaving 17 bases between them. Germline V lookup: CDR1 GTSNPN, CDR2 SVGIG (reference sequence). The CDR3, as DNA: TGTGCCTGGATCATAAGCGGACAGCTTAACACCGGGGAGCTGTTTTTT. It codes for CAWIISGQLNTGELFF.

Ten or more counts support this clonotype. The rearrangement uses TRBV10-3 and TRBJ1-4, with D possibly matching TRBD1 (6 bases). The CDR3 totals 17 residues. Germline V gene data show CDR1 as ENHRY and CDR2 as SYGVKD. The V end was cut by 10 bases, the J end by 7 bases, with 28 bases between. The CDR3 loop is CATGLGGAIGVGEKLFF. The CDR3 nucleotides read TGTGCCACGGGACTTGGGGGCGCAATCGGAGTGGGTGAAAAACTGTTTTTT.

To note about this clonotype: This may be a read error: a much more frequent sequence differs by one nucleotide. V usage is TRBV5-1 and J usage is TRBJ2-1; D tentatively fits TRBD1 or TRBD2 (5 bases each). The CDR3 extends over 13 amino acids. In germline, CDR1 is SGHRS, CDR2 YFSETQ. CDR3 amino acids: CTSSPRGVGEQFF. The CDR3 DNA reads TGCACCAGCAGCCCAAGAGGGGTTGGTGAGCAGTTCTTC.

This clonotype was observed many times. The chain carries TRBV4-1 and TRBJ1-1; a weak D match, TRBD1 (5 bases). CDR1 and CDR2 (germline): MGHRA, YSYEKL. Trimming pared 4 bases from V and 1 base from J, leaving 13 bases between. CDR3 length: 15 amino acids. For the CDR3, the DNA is TGCGCCAGCAGCCCGCTAGGGACGGCGAACACTGAAGCTTTCTTT. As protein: CASSPLGTANTEAFF.

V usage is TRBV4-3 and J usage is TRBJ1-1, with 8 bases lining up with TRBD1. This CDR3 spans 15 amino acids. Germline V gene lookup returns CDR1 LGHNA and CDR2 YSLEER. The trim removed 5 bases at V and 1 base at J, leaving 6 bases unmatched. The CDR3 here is CASSTRQGWNTEAFF. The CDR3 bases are TGCGCCAGCAGCACCCGACAGGGGTGGAACACTGAAGCTTTCTTT.

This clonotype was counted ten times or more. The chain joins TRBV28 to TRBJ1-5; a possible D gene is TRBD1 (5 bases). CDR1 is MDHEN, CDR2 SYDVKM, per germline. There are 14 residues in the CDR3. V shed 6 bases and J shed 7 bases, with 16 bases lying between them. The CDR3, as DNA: TGTGCCAGCAGCGGAGGGACGGCTGGCCAGCCCCAGCATTTT. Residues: CASSGGTAGQPQHF.

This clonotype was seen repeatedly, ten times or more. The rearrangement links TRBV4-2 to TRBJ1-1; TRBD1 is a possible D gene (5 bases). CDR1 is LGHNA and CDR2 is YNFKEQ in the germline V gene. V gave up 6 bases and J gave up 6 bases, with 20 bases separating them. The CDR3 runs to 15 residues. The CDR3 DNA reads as TGTGCCAGCAGAGATCCAGGGAAGGGGAGGGCTGAAGCTTTCTTT. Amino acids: CASRDPGKGRAEAFF.

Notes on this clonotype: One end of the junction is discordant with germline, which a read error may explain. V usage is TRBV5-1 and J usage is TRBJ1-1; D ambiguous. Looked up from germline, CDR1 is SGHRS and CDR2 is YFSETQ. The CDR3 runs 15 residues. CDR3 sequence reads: CASSRTDILNTEAFF. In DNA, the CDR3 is TGCGCCAGCAGCCGGACCGATATCCTGAATACTGAAGCTTTCTTT.

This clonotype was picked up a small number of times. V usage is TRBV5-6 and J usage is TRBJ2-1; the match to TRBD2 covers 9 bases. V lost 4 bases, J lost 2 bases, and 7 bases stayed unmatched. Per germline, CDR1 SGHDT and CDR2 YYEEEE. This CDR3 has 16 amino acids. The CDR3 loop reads CASSRAGGTTYNEQFF. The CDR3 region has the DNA TGTGCCAGCAGCAGGGCGGGGGGGACGACCTACAATGAGCAGTTCTTC. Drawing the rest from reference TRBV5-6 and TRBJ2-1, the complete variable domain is DAGVTQSPTHLIKTRGQQVTLRCSPKSGHDTVSWYQQALGQGPQFIFQYYEEEERQRGNFPDRFSGHQFPNYSSELNVNALLLGDSALYLCASSRAGGTTYNEQFFGPGTRLTVL.

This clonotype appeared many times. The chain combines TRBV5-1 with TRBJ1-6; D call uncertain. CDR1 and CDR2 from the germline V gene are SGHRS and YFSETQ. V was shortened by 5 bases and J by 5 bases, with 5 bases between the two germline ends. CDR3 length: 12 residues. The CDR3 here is CASSWDNSPLHF. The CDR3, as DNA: TGCGCCAGCAGTTGGGATAATTCACCCCTCCACTTT.